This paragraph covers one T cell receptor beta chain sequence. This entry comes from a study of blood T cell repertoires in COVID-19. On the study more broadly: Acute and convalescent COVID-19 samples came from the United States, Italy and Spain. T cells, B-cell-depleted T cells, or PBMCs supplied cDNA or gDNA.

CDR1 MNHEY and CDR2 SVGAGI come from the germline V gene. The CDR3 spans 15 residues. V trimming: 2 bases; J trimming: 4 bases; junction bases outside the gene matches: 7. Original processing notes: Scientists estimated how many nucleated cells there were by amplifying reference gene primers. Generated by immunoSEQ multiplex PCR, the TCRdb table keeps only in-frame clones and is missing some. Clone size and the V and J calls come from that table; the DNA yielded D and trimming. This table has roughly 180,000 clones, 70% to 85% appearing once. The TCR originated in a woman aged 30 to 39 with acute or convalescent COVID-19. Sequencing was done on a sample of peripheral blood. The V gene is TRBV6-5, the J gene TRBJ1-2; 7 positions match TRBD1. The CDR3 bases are TGTGCCAGCAGTTACACCCAGGGGGGTCGCTATGGCTACACCTTC. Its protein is CASSYTQGGRYGYTF.